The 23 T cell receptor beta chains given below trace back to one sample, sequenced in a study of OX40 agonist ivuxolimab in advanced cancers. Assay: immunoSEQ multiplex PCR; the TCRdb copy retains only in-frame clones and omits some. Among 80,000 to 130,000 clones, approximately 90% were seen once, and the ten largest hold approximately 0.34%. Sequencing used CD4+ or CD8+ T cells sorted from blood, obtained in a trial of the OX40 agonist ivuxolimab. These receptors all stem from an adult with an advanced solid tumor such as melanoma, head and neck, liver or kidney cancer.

The DNA of the CDR3 is TGTGCCAGCTCACCAGGATTGAACACCGGGGAGCTGTTTTTT. Translated: CASSPGLNTGELFF. The chain carries TRBV18 and TRBJ2-2, with unresolved D. V was cut by 2 bases and J by 1 base, with 5 bases left in between. Germline loops: CDR1 KGHSH, CDR2 LQKENI. The CDR3 totals 14 residues.

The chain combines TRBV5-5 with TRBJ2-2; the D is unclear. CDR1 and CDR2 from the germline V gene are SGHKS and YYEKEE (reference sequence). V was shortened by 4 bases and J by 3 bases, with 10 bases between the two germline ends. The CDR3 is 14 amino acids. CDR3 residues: CASSPPLDTGELFF. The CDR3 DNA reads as TGTGCCAGCAGCCCACCTCTGGACACCGGGGAGCTGTTTTTT.

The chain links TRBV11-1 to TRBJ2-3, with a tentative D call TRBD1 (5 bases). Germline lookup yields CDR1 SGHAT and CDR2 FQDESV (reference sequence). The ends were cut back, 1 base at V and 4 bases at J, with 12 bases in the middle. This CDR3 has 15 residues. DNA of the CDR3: TGTGCCAGCAGCTTAGGTTACAGGCGTTCAGATACGCAGTATTTT. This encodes CASSLGYRRSDTQYF.

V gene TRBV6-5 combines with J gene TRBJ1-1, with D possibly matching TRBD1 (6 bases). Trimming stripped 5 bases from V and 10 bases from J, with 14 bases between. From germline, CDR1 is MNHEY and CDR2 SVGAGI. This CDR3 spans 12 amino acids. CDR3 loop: CASSHLEGGAFF. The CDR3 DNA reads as TGTGCCAGCAGTCACCTAGAGGGGGGAGCTTTCTTT.

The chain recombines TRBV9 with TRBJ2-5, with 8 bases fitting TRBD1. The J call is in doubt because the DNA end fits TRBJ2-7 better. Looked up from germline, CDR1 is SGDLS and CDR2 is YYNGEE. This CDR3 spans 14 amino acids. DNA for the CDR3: TGTGCCAGCAGCCCTGGACAGGGCCCCTACGAGCAGTACTTC. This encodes CASSPGQGPYEQYF.

CDR3 coding DNA: TGTGCCAGCAGCTCCAGACGGGAGAGGAGGGAGACCCAGTACTTC. Its translation is CASSSRRERRETQYF. V usage is TRBV28 and J usage is TRBJ2-5; D is perhaps TRBD2 (6 bases). Germline CDR1 MDHEN, CDR2 SYDVKM. The CDR3 has 15 amino acids. Deletions cut 6 bases from V and 5 bases from J, with 19 bases between.

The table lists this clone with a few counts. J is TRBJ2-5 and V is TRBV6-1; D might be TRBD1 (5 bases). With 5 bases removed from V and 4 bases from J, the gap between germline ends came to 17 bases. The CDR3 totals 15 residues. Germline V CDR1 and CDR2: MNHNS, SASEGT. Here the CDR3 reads CASSRYRVQGETQYF. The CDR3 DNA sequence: TGTGCCAGCAGTAGATACAGAGTCCAGGGAGAGACCCAGTACTTC.

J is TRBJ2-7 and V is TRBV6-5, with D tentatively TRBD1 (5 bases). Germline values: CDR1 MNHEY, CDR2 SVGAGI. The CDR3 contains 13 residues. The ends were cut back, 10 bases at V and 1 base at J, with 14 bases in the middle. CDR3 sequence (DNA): TGTGCCACAGCGACAGCGAATTCCTACGAGCAGTACTTC. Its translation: CATATANSYEQYF.

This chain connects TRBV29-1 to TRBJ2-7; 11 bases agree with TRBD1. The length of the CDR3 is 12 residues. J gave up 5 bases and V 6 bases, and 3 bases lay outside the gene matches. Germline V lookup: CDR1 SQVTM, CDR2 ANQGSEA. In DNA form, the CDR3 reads TGCAGCGTCCGGACAGGGGGCCACGAGCAGTACTTC. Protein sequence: CSVRTGGHEQYF.

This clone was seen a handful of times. CDR3 loop: CAISGDASQPQHF. In DNA form, the CDR3 reads TGTGCCATCAGCGGGGACGCCAGTCAGCCCCAGCATTTT. This chain joins TRBV10-3 and TRBJ1-5; D might be TRBD1 (5 bases). The CDR3 runs to 13 residues. The germline V gene encodes CDR1 ENHRY and CDR2 SYGVKD. V gave up 6 bases and J gave up 6 bases, with 12 bases separating them.

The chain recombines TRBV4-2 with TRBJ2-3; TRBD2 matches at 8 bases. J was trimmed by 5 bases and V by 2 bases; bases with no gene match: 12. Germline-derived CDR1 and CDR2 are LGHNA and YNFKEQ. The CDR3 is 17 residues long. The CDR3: CASSQTTSRLAGDTQYF. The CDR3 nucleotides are TGTGCCAGCAGCCAAACCACTTCGAGGCTAGCGGGAGATACGCAGTATTTT.

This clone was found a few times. The CDR3, as DNA: TGCGCCAGCTCGGGACAGGGGGCTCAAGGCACTGAAGCTTTCTTT. Its translation is CASSGQGAQGTEAFF. V usage is TRBV10-2 and J usage is TRBJ1-1; TRBD1 matches at 12 bases. From germline, CDR1 is WSHSY and CDR2 SAAADI. Unmatched junction bases numbered 8, after V lost 8 bases and J lost 4 bases. The CDR3 consists of 15 residues.

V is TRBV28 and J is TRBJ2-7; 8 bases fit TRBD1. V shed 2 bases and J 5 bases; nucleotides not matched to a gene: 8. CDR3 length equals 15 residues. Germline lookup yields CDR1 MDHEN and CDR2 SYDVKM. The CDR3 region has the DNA TGTGCCAGCAGTTTAAGGTCAGGGGGCAGGAACGAGCAGTACTTC. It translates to CASSLRSGGRNEQYF.

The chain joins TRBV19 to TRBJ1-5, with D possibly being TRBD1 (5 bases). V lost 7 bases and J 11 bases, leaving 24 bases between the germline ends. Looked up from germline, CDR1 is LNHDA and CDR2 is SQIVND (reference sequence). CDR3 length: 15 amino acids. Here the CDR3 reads CASTPTMGVREAQHF. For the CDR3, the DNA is TGTGCCAGTACCCCAACAATGGGGGTAAGGGAAGCCCAGCATTTT.

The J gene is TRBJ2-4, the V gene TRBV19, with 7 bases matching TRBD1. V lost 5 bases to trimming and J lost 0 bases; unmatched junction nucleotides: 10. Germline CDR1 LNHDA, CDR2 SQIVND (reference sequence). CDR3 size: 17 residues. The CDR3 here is CASSAWDSNLAKNIQYF. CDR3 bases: TGTGCCAGTAGTGCCTGGGACAGCAATCTAGCCAAAAACATTCAGTACTTC.

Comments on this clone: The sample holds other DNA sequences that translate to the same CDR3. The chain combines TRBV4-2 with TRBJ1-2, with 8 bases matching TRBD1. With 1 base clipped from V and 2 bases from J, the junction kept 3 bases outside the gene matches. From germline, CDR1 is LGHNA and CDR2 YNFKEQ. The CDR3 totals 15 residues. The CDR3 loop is CASSQAGQGNYGYTF. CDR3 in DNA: TGTGCCAGCAGCCAAGCAGGACAGGGCAACTATGGCTACACCTTC.

The CDR3 region is CASLAQPGDTQYF. CDR3 nucleotide sequence: TGTGCCAGCCTGGCCCAGCCAGGGGATACGCAGTATTTT. The chain is built from TRBV2 and TRBJ2-3; TRBD1 might be the D (5 bases). Germline loops: CDR1 SNHLY, CDR2 FYNNEI. The V end was cut by 8 bases, the J end by 6 bases, with 15 bases between. CDR3 length: 13 amino acids.

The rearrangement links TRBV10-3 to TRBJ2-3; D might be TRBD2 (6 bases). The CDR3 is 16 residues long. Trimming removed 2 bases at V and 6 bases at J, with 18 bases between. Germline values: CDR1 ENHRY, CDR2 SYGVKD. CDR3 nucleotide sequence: TGTGCCATCAGTGAGGATAGCGGACTCGCGGGGGATACGCAGTATTTT. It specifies CAISEDSGLAGDTQYF.

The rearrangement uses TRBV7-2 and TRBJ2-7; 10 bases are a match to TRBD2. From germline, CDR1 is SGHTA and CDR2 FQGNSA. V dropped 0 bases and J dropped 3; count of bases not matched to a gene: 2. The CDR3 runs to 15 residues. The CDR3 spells CASSLAGTSVYEQYF. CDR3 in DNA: TGTGCCAGCAGCTTAGCCGGGACTAGCGTCTACGAGCAGTACTTC.

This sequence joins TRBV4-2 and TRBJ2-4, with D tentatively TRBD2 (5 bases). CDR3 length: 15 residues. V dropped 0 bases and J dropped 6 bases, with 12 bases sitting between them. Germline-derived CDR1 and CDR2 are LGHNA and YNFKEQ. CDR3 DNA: TGTGCCAGCAGCCAAGAGCTGGTTGCGGGAAACATTCAGTACTTC. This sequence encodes CASSQELVAGNIQYF.

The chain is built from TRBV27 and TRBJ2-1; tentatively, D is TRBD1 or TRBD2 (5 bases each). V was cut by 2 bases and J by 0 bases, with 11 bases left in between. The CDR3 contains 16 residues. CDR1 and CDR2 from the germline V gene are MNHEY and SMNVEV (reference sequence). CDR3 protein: CASSLRGDSSYNEQFF. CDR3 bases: TGTGCCAGCAGTTTAAGGGGAGACAGCTCCTACAATGAGCAGTTCTTC.

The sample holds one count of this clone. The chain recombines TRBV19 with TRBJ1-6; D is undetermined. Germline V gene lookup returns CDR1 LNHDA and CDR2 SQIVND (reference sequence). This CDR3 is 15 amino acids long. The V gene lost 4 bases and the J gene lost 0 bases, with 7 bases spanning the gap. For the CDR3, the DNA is TGTGCCAGTAGTAGATGGAGCTCCTATAATTCACCCCTCCACTTT. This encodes CASSRWSSYNSPLHF.

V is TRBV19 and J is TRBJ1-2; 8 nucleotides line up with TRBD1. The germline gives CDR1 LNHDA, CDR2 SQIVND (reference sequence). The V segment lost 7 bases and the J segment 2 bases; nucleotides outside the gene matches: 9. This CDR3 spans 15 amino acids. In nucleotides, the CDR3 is TGTGCCAGTAAGCCTGACAGGGGAGGAAACTATGGCTACACCTTC. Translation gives CASKPDRGGNYGYTF.